This T cell receptor beta chain was sequenced in a study of T cell changes during pregnancy in multiple sclerosis (dated 2019 in TCRdb). Notes on the research overall: In women with multiple sclerosis, the researchers looked at how the T cell repertoire shifted as pregnancy progressed.

Comments on this clone: Its antigen is unknown. Per-nucleotide qualities are absent, and no much larger clonotype sits a single base away.

The library was made by the immunoSEQ multiplex PCR assay. This immuneACCESS table, as held by TCRdb, lists in-frame sequences with V and J called but not all clones. Of the missing ones, under half trace to an unresolved V gene in checked studies; the others have no known cause. Within this sample are tens of thousands of clones, with around 94% of them counted one time only. Approximately 1.6% of the sample is taken by the ten largest. The sample in question was peripheral blood, obtained after pregnancy. This TCR came from a female donor in good health, enrolled as a control in a pregnancy study.

The DNA sequence reads TGTGCCAGCAGCCCTGGGCCAACTAGCACAGATACGCAGTATTTT. It specifies CASSPGPTSTDTQYF. The sequence links TRBV5-4 to TRBJ2-3; no D gene is confidently identified. V is cut by 4 bases and J by 0 bases, and the space between the germline ends is 12 bases. CDR1 and CDR2, looked up from the germline V gene (reference sequence), are SGHNT and YYREEE. The CDR3 holds 15 amino acids from the cysteine to the phenylalanine. Of the read, only the CDR3 DNA is kept; its 45 bases are in frame from base 1.